This T cell receptor beta chain was documented in a study of blood T cell repertoires in COVID-19. Study background: Specimens from acute and convalescent COVID-19 originated in the United States, Italy and Spain. Nucleic acid was either cDNA or gDNA, and it came from T cells, B-cell-depleted T cells, or PBMCs.

Per the authors' pipeline: By means of reference gene primer amplification, nucleated cell counts were estimated. Measured with immunoSEQ multiplex PCR; TCRdb has only the in-frame clones, and not every one. That table furnishes V, J and clone size, whereas the DNA furnished D and trimming. The sample shows some 87,000 clones, approximately 80% of them seen only once. The clonotype comes from a human donor in a cohort sampled during active COVID-19. The sample taken for sequencing was peripheral blood.

CDR3 sequence reads: CASSQAGGSSSYGYTF. The CDR3 bases are TGCGCCAGCAGCCAGGCAGGGGGCTCCTCCAGCTATGGCTACACCTTC. J is TRBJ1-2 and V is TRBV4-1, with 8 bases lining up with TRBD1. Germline V gene sequence: CDR1 MGHRA, CDR2 YSYEKL. The CDR3 has 16 residues. J was trimmed by 4 bases and V by 3 bases; bases with no gene match: 10.